This is a list of T cell receptor beta chains from one sample in a study of CD4+ T cells in melanoma. Measured with immunoSEQ multiplex PCR; TCRdb has only the in-frame clones, and not every one. The sample holds tens of thousands of clones, approximately 74% seen once. The material sequenced was tumor tissue. These receptors were obtained from a human donor with melanoma. Both conserved end residues are part of each CDR3. Size is omitted from some rows. Given values are once, few, many or a class for expanded clones.

.,TRBJ2-1,TRBV27,CASSPLAGGYGGYNEQFF
few,TRBJ2-5,TRBV6-6,CASSSSGGSETQYF
once,TRBJ1-1,TRBV10-3,CAISDPGVTEAFF
.,TRBJ1-5,TRBV9,CASSPQGAVQPQHF
.,TRBJ2-7,TRBV27,CASSFGPSLDEQYF
.,TRBJ1-1,TRBV18,CASSRGPGNTEAFF
.,TRBJ2-1,TRBV29-1,CSVPGLAGQFF
.,TRBJ2-1,TRBV27,CASSSGGHNEQFF
.,TRBJ1-5,TRBV7-9,CASSPGRDNQPQHF
.,TRBJ2-2,TRBV7-9,CASSLATGPGELFF
.,TRBJ1-5,TRBV4-1,CASSQESGGGQPQHF
.,TRBJ2-3,TRBV7-3,CASSPGLSSTDTQYF
.,TRBJ1-2,TRBV28,CASSDSNYGYTF
.,TRBJ2-2,TRBV19,CASIGTSGGSNTGELFF
once,TRBJ2-2,TRBV19,CASSATTGRPGELFF
.,TRBJ1-2,TRBV20-1,CSADNYGYTF
many,TRBJ2-6,TRBV6-6,CASSYPQGRGANVLTF
.,TRBJ2-1,TRBV7-3,CASSLMSSVSNEQFF
.,TRBJ2-1,TRBV5-4,CASSLWGNEQFF
.,TRBJ1-2,TRBV11-2,CASSPSNPGTSPGRYGYTF
medium-sized,TRBJ2-7,TRBV7-2,CASSFTGVGNYEQYF
.,TRBJ2-5,TRBV7-2,CASSLAAGSQETQYF
.,TRBJ2-7,TRBV6-5,CASSVTPYEQYF
.,TRBJ2-7,TRBV9,CASSVEGSYEQYF
.,TRBJ2-5,TRBV5-1,CASSSPLTGKVRETQYF
.,TRBJ1-1,TRBV14,CASSPRTGLSEAFF
many,TRBJ1-4,TRBV29-1,CSGVVPGEKLFF
few,TRBJ2-2,TRBV30,CAWIGLAGDSTGELFF
.,TRBJ1-2,TRBV5-4,CASSPGGGLINYGYTF
few,TRBJ1-5,TRBV2,CASSEAFRPQHF
.,TRBJ2-3,TRBV9,CASSVVLRGDTQYF
.,TRBJ1-2,TRBV7-2,CASRGPNYGYTF
once,TRBJ1-1,TRBV25-1,CASRTGNTEAFF
.,TRBJ2-7,TRBV10-3,CAISESHPGDRGINEQYF
.,TRBJ2-2,TRBV11-3,CASSLRGSTGELFF
.,TRBJ2-2,TRBV5-1,CASSLFDRGQAGELFF
.,TRBJ1-6,TRBV27,CASSLWGARGNSPLHF
.,TRBJ1-6,TRBV7-8,CASSPGVSSYNSPLHF
few,TRBJ1-4,TRBV19,CASSTRGANEKLFF
.,TRBJ1-2,TRBV5-5,CASSLRDRASGYTF
once,TRBJ1-1,TRBV4-2,CASSFGTEAFF
.,TRBJ2-7,TRBV9,CASSVGGLAEIPYEQYF
.,TRBJ2-3,TRBV7-3,CASSLGPEVGSTDTQYF
.,TRBJ2-7,TRBV27,CASSTGGEQYF
.,TRBJ2-7,TRBV30,CAWGPAGVTYEQYF
.,TRBJ2-1,TRBV6-5,CASSYSFGGAKNEQFF